The sequence of this TCR beta chain was determined in a study of post-analysis software for immune sequencing data. Overall study: Patients had relapsing-remitting, secondary progressive or progressive-relapsing multiple sclerosis; some lacked subtype. Overall study findings and caveats: Those with multiple sclerosis, the patient group, showed significantly lower normalized Chao1 diversity than controls. Relative to controls, patients had several TRBV segments at higher frequency, with TRBV5-6, TRBV5-1 and TRBV20-1 among these. The F measure placed samples prepared in the same batch into strongly shared clusters.

This clonotype came up a few times. Its specificity is not known. Germline V lookup: CDR1 DFQATT, CDR2 SNEGSKA (reference sequence). This CDR3 region has 12 residues. Presence of unique molecular identifiers characterized the TCR beta cDNA libraries. T cells numbering about 0.85 to 10 million yielded cDNA molecules that totaled about 500,000. TCRdb independently ran MiXCR on the PCR reads; one entry per CDR3 protein. The table includes around 400,000 distinct CDR3 sequences, over 30% detected once. The chain has TRBV20-1 and TRBJ2-5; 8 nucleotides agree with TRBD2. The DNA end favors TRBJ2-7, so the J call may be wrong. The source is a girl aged 2-10 years with multiple sclerosis. The sequenced sample consisted of blood. CDR3 residues: CSARGLAHEQYF. CDR3 in DNA: TGCAGTGCTAGAGGACTAGCGCACGAGCAGTACTTC.